This T cell receptor beta chain was sequenced for a study of tumor-infiltrating lymphocytes in localized non-small cell lung cancer. This CDR3 spans 15 amino acids. Trimming took 0 bases from V and 2 from J, leaving 11 bases between them. The V gene's germline CDR1 is KGHSH and CDR2 LQKENI. Sequenced by immunoSEQ multiplex PCR; TCRdb stores in-frame clones only, minus some. The sample shows 13,000 to 15,000 clones, roughly 79% of them seen only once. Findings and caveats of the study: Each assay used a separate piece of the same tissue.

On this clone: What it binds is not known.

The source material was lung tumor tissue. The chain is built from TRBV18 and TRBJ2-7; D is uncertain. This TCR was recovered from a human donor with non-small cell lung cancer. CDR3 sequence: CASSPPGRVPYEQYF. DNA for the CDR3: TGTGCCAGCTCACCACCGGGTAGGGTCCCCTACGAGCAGTACTTC.